The 21 T cell receptor beta chains below come from one sample, sequenced in a study of sequential checkpoint blockade in melanoma. TCRdb's table, derived via immunoSEQ multiplex PCR, lists solely in-frame clones and lacks some. The repertoire holds over 15,000 clones, with 70% as singletons. Documented treatment: randomized to nivolumab then ipilimumab (arm A) or the reverse (arm B). Here the sequenced sample was CD8+ T cells sorted from blood (inferred from file names), taken from a patient given nivolumab and ipilimumab in sequence. All receptors derive from a human donor with melanoma.

This chain links TRBV9 with TRBJ2-5; 11 bases are a match to TRBD2. The J call is doubtful: the DNA matches TRBJ2-7 better. This CDR3 contains 14 residues. CDR1 SGDLS and CDR2 YYNGEE come from the germline V gene. The CDR3, as DNA: TGTGCCAGCAGCGGCGGGACTAGCGGCTACGAGCAGTACTTC. Protein: CASSGGTSGYEQYF.

This clone appeared once. The CDR3 nucleotides are TGTGCCAGCAGGGAGGGCGGCACTGAAGCTTTCTTT. Translation: CASREGGTEAFF. The rearrangement uses TRBV14 and TRBJ1-1; D uncertain. Germline lookup yields CDR1 SGHDN and CDR2 FVKESK. The CDR3 extends over 12 amino acids. V was cut by 6 bases and J by 4 bases, with 9 bases left in between.

V and J are TRBV9 and TRBJ2-2; 9 bases agree with TRBD2. Germline-derived CDR1 and CDR2 are SGDLS and YYNGEE. The J segment lost 4 bases and the V segment lost 4 bases, leaving 8 bases of the junction unmatched. The CDR3 has 16 residues. CDR3 DNA: TGTGCCAGCAGCCGCCGGGCGGGAGGGCCCACCGGGGAGCTGTTTTTT. Its translation: CASSRRAGGPTGELFF.

The chain is built from TRBV19 and TRBJ2-7; unclear D gene. Germline CDR1 reads LNHDA; CDR2 reads SQIVND (reference sequence). Trimming took off 4 bases at V and 0 bases at J, with 7 bases between the two ends. This CDR3 is 13 amino acids long. The CDR3 DNA reads TGTGCCAGTAGTAGCGGAGTCTCCTACGAGCAGTACTTC. Residues: CASSSGVSYEQYF. The full variable domain, with the rest looked up from reference TRBV19 and TRBJ2-7, is DGGITQSPKYLFRKEGQNVTLSCEQNLNHDAMYWYRQDPGQGLRLIYYSQIVNDFQKGDIAEGYSVSREKKESFPLTVTSAQKNPTAFYLCASSSGVSYEQYFGPGTRLTVT.

The rearrangement links TRBV5-4 to TRBJ1-1, with D possibly TRBD1 on 6 matching bases. Trimming removed 2 bases from V and 6 bases from J, with 17 bases in between. CDR1 is SGHNT, CDR2 YYREEE, per germline (reference sequence). The length of the CDR3 is 15 residues. The CDR3, as DNA: TGTGCCAGCAGCTTCGGCAGGGGAGTGGTTTCTGAAGCTTTCTTT. It yields the protein CASSFGRGVVSEAFF.

The chain combines TRBV27 with TRBJ2-7; TRBD1 is a possible D gene (5 bases). V lost 6 bases, J lost 0 bases, and 15 bases lay in between. Germline assignment: CDR1 MNHEY and CDR2 SMNVEV (reference sequence). The CDR3 loop spans 15 amino acids. The CDR3 coding sequence is TGTGCCAGCAGCTCCACGGACAATCCCTCCTACGAGCAGTACTTC. This sequence encodes CASSSTDNPSYEQYF.

The table lists this clone with a few counts. The V gene is TRBV19, the J gene TRBJ1-4; no reliable D call. The germline V gene has CDR1 LNHDA and CDR2 SQIVND (reference sequence). The ends were cut back, 4 bases at V and 2 bases at J, with 8 bases in the middle. The CDR3 consists of 14 residues. CDR3: CASSTYSTNEKLFF. The CDR3, as DNA: TGTGCCAGTAGTACGTACTCGACTAATGAAAAACTGTTTTTT.

By share, this clone counts as medium-sized. This chain uses TRBV2 with TRBJ2-7; 9 bases agree with TRBD2. The CDR3 is 13 amino acids. The germline V gene encodes CDR1 SNHLY and CDR2 FYNNEI. With V trimmed by 7 bases and J by 1 base, 2 bases remained unmatched. CDR3 sequence: CASTAGGSYEQYF. CDR3 coding DNA: TGTGCCAGCACCGCGGGGGGGTCCTACGAGCAGTACTTC.

The chain is built from TRBV29-1 and TRBJ2-2, with 10 bases that match TRBD2. This CDR3 is 15 amino acids long. The V segment lost 6 bases and the J segment 2 bases; nucleotides outside the gene matches: 6. Germline V lookup: CDR1 SQVTM, CDR2 ANQGSEA. The CDR3 protein is CSVGLAELNTGELFF. In nucleotides, the CDR3 is TGCAGCGTCGGACTAGCGGAACTTAACACCGGGGAGCTGTTTTTT.

The rearrangement joins TRBV29-1 to TRBJ2-7, with TRBD1 matching over 7 bases. Germline assignment: CDR1 SQVTM and CDR2 ANQGSEA. V gave up 3 bases and J gave up 4 bases; unmatched junction bases: 15. The CDR3 covers 16 residues. The CDR3 sequence: CSVDGVVGQSIYEQYF. The CDR3 nucleotides read TGCAGCGTTGATGGGGTAGTGGGACAGTCGATTTACGAGCAGTACTTC.

The gene calls are TRBV4-2 and TRBJ2-4; D unclear. There are 15 residues in the CDR3. V lost 3 bases, J lost 3 bases, and 12 bases lay in between. Germline CDR1 is LGHNA and CDR2 is YNFKEQ. For the CDR3, the DNA is TGTGCCAGCAGCCACAGAGACACGAGCAAAAACATTCAGTACTTC. This codes for CASSHRDTSKNIQYF.

J is TRBJ2-5 and V is TRBV6-5, with D maybe TRBD2 (6 bases). The germline CDR1 and CDR2 sequences are MNHEY and SVGAGI. Trimming removed 2 bases from V and 1 base from J, with 11 bases in between. The CDR3 extends over 15 amino acids. The CDR3 is CASSYAAGTQETQYF. CDR3 sequence (DNA): TGTGCCAGCAGTTACGCGGCGGGGACCCAAGAGACCCAGTACTTC.

In its sample, this clone was seen a few times. This chain joins TRBV7-9 and TRBJ1-1; a possible D gene is TRBD1 (6 bases). Trimming took 6 bases from V and 0 from J, leaving 14 bases between them. The CDR3 sequence is 15 residues long. Germline assignment: CDR1 SEHNR and CDR2 FQNEAQ (reference sequence). CDR3 in amino acids: CASSGGFYVNTEAFF. CDR3 nucleotide sequence: TGTGCCAGCAGTGGGGGCTTTTACGTGAACACTGAAGCTTTCTTT.

J is TRBJ1-2 and V is TRBV7-8; 9 bases are a match to TRBD1. The germline V gene has CDR1 SGHVS and CDR2 FQNEAQ. This CDR3 has 13 amino acids. J was trimmed by 8 bases and V by 5 bases; bases with no gene match: 6. CDR3 protein: CASSTGGGEGYTF. Here the CDR3 DNA reads TGTGCCAGCAGCACAGGGGGCGGGGAGGGCTACACCTTC.

The chain uses TRBV13 and TRBJ2-1; the D gene is possibly TRBD2 (6 bases). The CDR3 totals 16 residues. With 4 bases removed from V and 9 bases from J, the gap between germline ends came to 22 bases. Germline values: CDR1 PRHDT, CDR2 FYEKMQ (reference sequence). CDR3 coding DNA: TGTGCCAGCAGCTCCCGGCTGAAGAGCGGGCAGCCTGAGCAGTTCTTC. This sequence encodes CASSSRLKSGQPEQFF.

Here the CDR3 reads CASSLGPGQGGGLPYGYTF. In nucleotides, the CDR3 is TGTGCCAGCAGCTTAGGCCCCGGACAGGGGGGCGGCCTACCCTATGGCTACACCTTC. The chain employs TRBV13 and TRBJ1-2; TRBD1 matches at 10 bases. Losses at the gene ends were 0 bases for V and 4 bases for J; bases not matched to a gene: 14. Looked up from germline, CDR1 is PRHDT and CDR2 is FYEKMQ (reference sequence). This CDR3 has 19 residues.

In its sample, this clone was seen once. This chain links TRBV6-5 with TRBJ2-7; perhaps TRBD2 as D (6 bases). The CDR3 is made up of 13 amino acids. Germline assignment: CDR1 MNHEY and CDR2 SVGAGI. V lost 2 bases and J lost 2, with 7 bases in between. CDR3 DNA sequence: TGTGCCAGCAGTTACGCGGGGACCTACGAGCAGTACTTC. Translation: CASSYAGTYEQYF.

With regard to this clone: One junction end disagrees with the germline gene, perhaps due to a read error. The rearrangement joins TRBV2 to TRBJ1-2; D is uncertain. Germline V CDR1 and CDR2: SNHLY, FYNNEI. The length of the CDR3 is 14 residues. CDR3 nucleotides: TGTGCCGGCAGTGAAGCCCCCGGGTTCTATGGCTACACCTTC. This sequence encodes CAGSEAPGFYGYTF.

The chain couples TRBV9 to TRBJ1-2; 7 bases fit TRBD1. The CDR3 is 16 amino acids. The ends lost 4 bases at V and 2 bases at J; junction bases unmatched: 11. The germline CDR1 and CDR2 sequences are SGDLS and YYNGEE. CDR3 in amino acids: CASSLPRDRPNYGYTF. In DNA, the CDR3 is TGTGCCAGCAGCTTACCGCGGGACAGACCGAACTATGGCTACACCTTC.

This clone was recorded only once. V and J are TRBV4-3 and TRBJ1-1; the D gene is possibly TRBD1 (5 bases). Per germline, CDR1 LGHNA and CDR2 YSLEER. With 0 bases removed from V and 6 bases from J, the gap between germline ends came to 17 bases. The CDR3 is 16 amino acids. The CDR3 nucleotides read TGCGCCAGCAGCCAAGAAGGGGCAGGGAGGATCGCTGAAGCTTTCTTT. It yields the protein CASSQEGAGRIAEAFF.

The chain employs TRBV4-3 and TRBJ1-1; the match to TRBD1 covers 8 bases. The CDR3 runs 13 residues. Germline-derived CDR1 and CDR2 are LGHNA and YSLEER. Trimming cost V 1 base and J 5 bases; bases outside gene matches: 0. CDR3 region: CASSQGDRTEAFF. CDR3 in DNA: TGCGCCAGCAGCCAAGGGGACAGGACTGAAGCTTTCTTT.